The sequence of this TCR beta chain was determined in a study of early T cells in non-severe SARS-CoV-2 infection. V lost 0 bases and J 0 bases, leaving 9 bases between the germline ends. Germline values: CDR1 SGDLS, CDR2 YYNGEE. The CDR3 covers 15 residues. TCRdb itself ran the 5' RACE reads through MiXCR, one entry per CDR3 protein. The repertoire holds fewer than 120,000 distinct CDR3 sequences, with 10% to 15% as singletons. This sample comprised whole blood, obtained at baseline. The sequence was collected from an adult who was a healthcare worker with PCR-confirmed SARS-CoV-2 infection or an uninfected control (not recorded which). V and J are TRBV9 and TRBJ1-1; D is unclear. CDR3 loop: CASSVGSLMNTEAFF. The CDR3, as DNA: TGTGCCAGCAGCGTAGGTAGTCTAATGAACACTGAAGCTTTCTTT.